This entry features one T cell receptor beta chain sequence. The sample belongs to a study of blood T cell repertoires in COVID-19. As for the study in general: Sites in the United States, Italy and Spain provided acute and convalescent COVID-19 samples. The analysed material was cDNA or gDNA that came from T cells, B-cell-depleted T cells, or PBMCs.

Authors' methods: Estimation of nucleated cell counts was performed using reference gene primer amplification. Data came from immunoSEQ multiplex PCR; TCRdb stores just in-frame clones and leaves some out. V, J and clone size derive from that table, while D and trimming were established from the DNA sequence. This sample carries about 140,000 clones, less than 85% of them seen once, and the ten largest clones take over 7.5%. The V end was cut by 5 bases, the J end by 5 bases, with 15 bases between. Germline V gene lookup returns CDR1 PRHDT and CDR2 FYEKMQ (reference sequence). The length of the CDR3 is 14 residues.

The sample comprised peripheral blood. This clonotype was sampled from a woman aged 80 or over in a cohort sampled during active or convalescent COVID-19. V and J are TRBV13 and TRBJ1-2; no reliable D call. The CDR3 here is CASSPRRERYGYTF. CDR3 nucleotide sequence: TGTGCCAGCAGCCCCCGAAGGGAGAGGTATGGCTACACCTTC.